The rows below give T cell receptor beta chains drawn from one sample of a study of blood T cell repertoires in COVID-19. The assay was immunoSEQ multiplex PCR, and TCRdb's table has in-frame clones only and misses some. The repertoire holds tens of thousands of clones, with roughly 80% as singletons. The sequencing sample was made of peripheral blood. The receptors come from a woman older than 75 with acute or convalescent COVID-19. Each CDR3 is given with its conserved first and last residue.

V,CDR3
TRBV7-2,CASSLGTSGSNEQFF
TRBV7-3,CASSFSGTNNGELFF
TRBV6-2/TRBV6-3,CASSFGRGPGYGYTF
TRBV5-4,CASSTNNRATNEKLFF
TRBV25-1,CASSDRTDHNSPLHF
TRBV10-3,CAIRGQGANTEAFF
TRBV5-1,CASSLMWAPGQNTEAFF
TRBV5-1,CASSLNGGAGNTIYF
TRBV5-4,CASSIGTENYGYTF
TRBV7-6,CASSFDGGGELFF
TRBV11-2,CASSPGQANEKLFF
TRBV19,CASSSGTGGSYNEQFF
TRBV5-1,CASSGGWANTDTQYF
TRBV7-9,CASSPSSYNEQFF
TRBV5-1,CASSLGAGPRETQYF
TRBV7-9,CASSLDRQNTEAFF
TRBV11-2,CASSLDTGTGPYNEQFF
TRBV6-1,CASSDQRGENTEAFF
TRBV21-1,CASSPGRQGAWQPQHF
TRBV12-5,CASGLPLGTGGTNTEAFF
TRBV19,CASSIINNQPQHF
TRBV29-1,CSVEDGRGPTF
TRBV5-1,CASSLDGLSGNTIYF
TRBV7-9,CASSSLAGRIDEQFF
TRBV6-2/TRBV6-3,CASSPPGSPLHF
TRBV3-1/TRBV3-2,CASSKQGQVGAYGYTF